Following are 15 T cell receptor beta chains from one sample sequenced in a study of T cells in Graves' hyperthyroidism and ophthalmopathy. Amplified TCR beta CDR3 regions came from RNA transcripts. TCR CDR3 regions were first amplified by RT-PCR with HTBI primers. TCRdb recomputed calls from the multiplex PCR reads with MiXCR, one row per CDR3 protein. The data contain over 650,000 distinct CDR3 sequences, just under 45% of them singletons. The sequenced sample was peripheral blood or thyroid tissue (not recorded which). These receptor sequences come from an adult man with Graves' disease, either hyperthyroidism or ophthalmopathy (not recorded which).

This chain links TRBV7-9 with TRBJ1-2; TRBD1 agrees at 9 bases. The germline CDR1 and CDR2 sequences are SEHNR and FQNEAQ (reference sequence). V shed 6 bases and J 8 bases; nucleotides not matched to a gene: 10. The CDR3 length is 14 residues. This CDR3 reads CASSQAGQGGGYTF. CDR3 in DNA: TGTGCCAGCAGTCAGGCGGGACAGGGCGGAGGCTACACCTTC.

The CDR3 reads CASSFSRTGSVGGYTF. The CDR3, as DNA: TGTGCCAGCAGTTTCTCGCGGACAGGGAGCGTAGGTGGCTACACCTTC. The chain links TRBV12-3 or TRBV12-4 to TRBJ1-2; 8 bases agree with TRBD1. Trimming at V came to 3 bases and at J to 7 bases, leaving 13 bases not matched to a gene. The CDR3 consists of 16 residues.

As for this clonotype: A much larger clone sits a single nucleotide away, making a read error possible. The chain recombines TRBV2 with TRBJ2-5; D could derive from TRBD1 or TRBD2 (5 bases each). The V gene's germline CDR1 is SNHLY and CDR2 FYNNEI. This CDR3 contains 14 residues. The CDR3 loop is CASSAVGGQGTQYF. The CDR3 DNA follows: TGTGCCAGCAGTGCCGTAGGAGGACAAGGGACCCAGTACTTC. The variable domain in full, completed from reference TRBV2 and TRBJ2-5, reads EPEVTQTPSHQVTQMGQEVILRCVPISNHLYFYWYRQILGQKVEFLVSFYNNEISEKSEIFDDQFSVERPDGSNFTLKIRSTKLEDSAMYFCASSAVGGQGTQYFGPGTRLLVL.

In this sample, this clonotype turned up a few times. J is TRBJ2-7 and V is TRBV7-2; TRBD1 might be the D (6 bases). The CDR3 has 15 residues. The V end lost 1 base, the J end lost 4 bases, and 14 bases lay between the germline ends. The V gene's germline CDR1 is SGHTA and CDR2 FQGNSA. The CDR3 reads CASSLGPDRSYEQYF. The DNA for the CDR3 is TGTGCCAGCAGCTTAGGACCTGACAGGTCTTACGAGCAGTACTTC.

This clonotype was recorded many times. The chain couples TRBV6-1 to TRBJ1-5; tentatively, D is TRBD1 (5 bases). Germline V lookup: CDR1 MNHNS, CDR2 SASEGT. Trimming pared 4 bases from V and 4 bases from J, leaving 20 bases between. The CDR3 sequence is 17 residues long. In DNA form, the CDR3 reads TGTGCCAGCAGTGCCTCCTCGGGCAGGGTTGAGAATCAGCCCCAGCATTTT. Amino acids: CASSASSGRVENQPQHF.

V usage is TRBV29-1 and J usage is TRBJ1-2; D may be TRBD1 (5 bases). CDR1 is SQVTM, CDR2 ANQGSEA, per germline. CDR3 length equals 13 residues. Trimming took 3 bases from V and 4 from J, leaving 12 bases between them. The CDR3 reads CSVDSTQGYGYTF. CDR3 in DNA: TGCAGCGTTGACAGCACTCAGGGCTATGGCTACACCTTC.

This clonotype showed up many times. The chain is built from TRBV20-1 and TRBJ2-7, with D uncertain. V lost 2 bases and J lost 1, with 9 bases in between. Looked up from germline, CDR1 is DFQATT and CDR2 is SNEGSKA (reference sequence). The CDR3 covers 13 residues. The CDR3 sequence is CSARSGPSYEQYF. The CDR3 DNA follows: TGCAGTGCTAGAAGTGGGCCTTCCTACGAGCAGTACTTC.

The V gene is TRBV6-5, the J gene TRBJ2-5; D not certain. The CDR3 loop spans 13 amino acids. Trimming removed 6 bases at V and 2 bases at J, with 10 bases between. Germline V CDR1 and CDR2: MNHEY, SVGAGI. The CDR3 sequence is CASRWRKQETQYF. CDR3 DNA: TGTGCCAGCAGGTGGAGAAAACAAGAGACCCAGTACTTC.

The chain recombines TRBV6-1 with TRBJ2-7; TRBD1 matches 7 bases. The CDR3 loop spans 12 amino acids. CDR1 is MNHNS, CDR2 SASEGT, per germline. Losses at the gene ends were 8 bases for V and 4 bases for J; bases not matched to a gene: 5. The CDR3: CASLRTGYEQYF. The CDR3 DNA reads TGTGCCAGCTTAAGGACAGGTTACGAGCAGTACTTC.

The chain links TRBV12-3 or TRBV12-4 to TRBJ1-6; D may be TRBD1 (6 bases). The V and J ends lost 5 bases and 6 bases respectively, with 14 bases between them. This CDR3 has 15 amino acids. In nucleotides, the CDR3 is TGTGCCAGCAGTCCCCGGGGACAATTTAATTCACCCCTCCACTTT. It is translated as CASSPRGQFNSPLHF.

This chain joins TRBV25-1 and TRBJ2-7, with TRBD2 identical over 11 bases. The CDR3 length is 15 residues. Losses at the gene ends were 8 bases for V and 3 bases for J; bases not matched to a gene: 9. Germline loops: CDR1 MGHDK, CDR2 SYGVNS. CDR3 loop: CASQETGTSGYEQYF. CDR3 DNA sequence: TGTGCCAGCCAAGAGACCGGGACTAGCGGCTACGAGCAGTACTTC.

The chain has TRBV7-9 and TRBJ1-2; D not certain. The CDR3 covers 13 residues. The germline CDR1 and CDR2 sequences are SEHNR and FQNEAQ (reference sequence). Trimming stripped 6 bases from V and 4 bases from J, with 12 bases between. The CDR3 nucleotides read TGTGCCAGCAGTCTACCGGGCCGCTATGGCTACACCTTC. Its protein is CASSLPGRYGYTF.

This chain connects TRBV19 to TRBJ2-7; D might be TRBD2 (5 bases). Germline CDR1 reads LNHDA; CDR2 reads SQIVND (reference sequence). V lost 4 bases and J 2 bases, leaving 12 bases between the germline ends. The length of the CDR3 is 14 residues. DNA for the CDR3: TGTGCCAGTAGTAACCCTGAGGGCACCTACGAGCAGTACTTC. Translating it yields CASSNPEGTYEQYF.

The genes are TRBV20-1 and TRBJ1-4, with TRBD1 matching over 8 bases. This CDR3 is 12 amino acids long. The ends lost 6 bases at V and 7 bases at J; junction bases unmatched: 4. The germline gives CDR1 DFQATT, CDR2 SNEGSKA (reference sequence). In DNA, the CDR3 is TGCAGTGCGGGTGACAGGGGTGAAAAACTGTTTTTT. Encoded protein: CSAGDRGEKLFF.

V is TRBV2 and J is TRBJ1-6; TRBD1 aligns across 7 bases. This CDR3 region has 15 residues. V shed 8 bases and J 7 bases; nucleotides not matched to a gene: 11. Germline V lookup: CDR1 SNHLY, CDR2 FYNNEI. CDR3 sequence: CASQPADRSNSPLHF. In nucleotides, the CDR3 is TGTGCCAGCCAGCCTGCGGACAGGAGCAATTCACCCCTCCACTTT. The full variable domain, in which reference TRBV2 and TRBJ1-6 provide the parts outside the CDR3, is EPEVTQTPSHQVTQMGQEVILRCVPISNHLYFYWYRQILGQKVEFLVSFYNNEISEKSEIFDDQFSVERPDGSNFTLKIRSTKLEDSAMYFCASQPADRSNSPLHFGNGTRLTVT.